This T cell receptor beta chain was found in a study of regulatory T cells in long-lasting Graves disease. General study points: Persistent cases favored TRBV28, TRBJ1-2 and TRBJ2-5.

The germline V gene encodes CDR1 SGDLS and CDR2 YYNGEE. The CDR3 covers 12 residues. The ends were cut back, 9 bases at V and 5 bases at J, with 15 bases in the middle. Building the TCR beta libraries relied on iRepertoire HTBI primers, and CDR3 regions underwent Arm-PCR. TCRdb re-called the multiplex PCR reads through MiXCR, storing one row per CDR3 protein. The sample contains 350,000 to 450,000 distinct CDR3 sequences, just under 15% of which appear only once. Many counts were recorded for this clonotype. Its specificity is unknown. Time point defined: newly diagnosed GD, antithyroid drugs for less than 3 months. Scientists built the TCR library using RNA that was extracted from PBMCs. Another study also made use of these data, one on T cells in Graves' hyperthyroidism and ophthalmopathy. That source adds: Using the HTBI primer set, a first-round RT-PCR was run on the TCR CDR3.

This sequence originates from a woman in her thirties with Graves disease. This specimen consisted of peripheral blood mononuclear cells (PBMCs), obtained at new diagnosis, from a patient treated with antithyroid drugs. V usage is TRBV9 and J usage is TRBJ2-7; perhaps TRBD2 as D (7 bases). The CDR3 DNA follows: TGTGCCACCCGGCGGGGGCGCGACGAGCAGTACTTC. It encodes CATRRGRDEQYF. Full variable domain (missing parts from reference TRBV9 and TRBJ2-7): DSGVTQTPKHLITATGQRVTLRCSPRSGDLSVYWYQQSLDQGLQFLIQYYNGEERAKGNILERFSAQQFPDLHSELNLSSLELGDSALYFCATRRGRDEQYFGPGTRLTVT.